This T cell receptor (beta chain) was captured by sequencing in a study of T-cell reconstitution after alpha-beta-depleted transplantation in children. Unique molecular identifiers were incorporated into the prepared TCRbeta library. TCRdb re-analysed the PCR reads in MiXCR, keeping a single row per CDR3 protein. The sample includes 490,000 or so distinct CDR3 sequences, about 11% of them seen just once. This clonotype was seen repeatedly, ten times or more. Its antigen is unknown. The study's findings and limits: T cells produced anew were the main source of T-cell counts and diversity one year after transplant. About two months after transplant, alpha-beta T cells reportedly came from several hundred expanded graft clones. Surviving recipient T cells and thymic progenitors produced the high day-60 TCRbeta diversity seen in some patients.

The CDR3 consists of 15 residues. Germline V gene data show CDR1 as LGHNA and CDR2 as YNFKEQ. V gave up 2 bases and J gave up 8 bases; unmatched junction bases: 5. The genes are TRBV4-2 and TRBJ2-4; 11 nucleotides line up with TRBD1. The TCR sequence derives from a child aged 2 to 9 with inherited bone marrow failure, due to receive a stem cell transplant. This material consisted of PBMCs, taken before TCRalphabeta/CD19-depleted stem cell transplant. The DNA for the CDR3 is TGTGCCAGCAGCCAAAGGACAGGGGGCGTCGACATTCAGTACTTC. This translates into CASSQRTGGVDIQYF.